What follows are 30 T cell receptor beta chains derived from one specimen sequenced in a study of CD8+CD57+ T cells in acquired aplastic anemia. Researchers used genomic DNA as the template to profile TCR beta VDJ and CDR3. TCRdb called the reads again in MiXCR, with one record for every CDR3 protein. The repertoire consists of tens of thousands of distinct CDR3 sequences, with more than 65% occurring once and the leading ten covering about 20%. The specimen was sorted CD4+, CD8+, or CD8+CD57+ T cells (not recorded which) from PBMCs. These receptors were obtained from a human donor in good health, serving as a control.

This chain joins TRBV20-1 and TRBJ2-3; D possibly matches TRBD1 or TRBD2 (7 bases each). Between the trimmed V and J ends, which lost 0 bases and 4 bases, there was a span of 11 bases. CDR1 DFQATT and CDR2 SNEGSKA come from the germline V gene (reference sequence). This CDR3 contains 14 residues. CDR3 nucleotides: TGCAGTGCTAGAGACAGGGGGGGAGCAGATACGCAGTATTTT. Protein sequence: CSARDRGGADTQYF.

The genes are TRBV10-3 and TRBJ2-3, with a weak D call TRBD1 (6 bases). CDR3 size: 15 residues. V was pared by 6 bases and J by 7 bases, with 20 bases between. Per the germline V gene, CDR1 is ENHRY and CDR2 is SYGVKD. The CDR3 here is CAISPVRGSSHTQYF. In DNA, the CDR3 is TGTGCCATCAGCCCCGTGAGGGGGAGTAGCCATACGCAGTATTTT.

The chain uses TRBV25-1 and TRBJ2-3; D ambiguous. V lost 5 bases and J lost 2, with 11 bases in between. Germline lookup yields CDR1 MGHDK and CDR2 SYGVNS. This CDR3 comprises 14 residues. CDR3 protein: CASSQTHFTDTQYF. CDR3 bases: TGTGCCAGCAGTCAGACTCATTTCACAGATACGCAGTATTTT.

The chain couples TRBV7-2 to TRBJ1-5; tentative D call: TRBD1 (6 bases). The CDR3 extends over 14 amino acids. Trimming pared 1 base from V and 6 bases from J, leaving 10 bases between. From germline, CDR1 is SGHTA and CDR2 FQGNSA. Here the CDR3 DNA reads TGTGCCAGCAGCTTAGGGCCAGGGGTTCAGCCCCAGCATTTT. The encoded protein is CASSLGPGVQPQHF.

The chain links TRBV7-9 to TRBJ2-7; 13 bases map to TRBD2. The V segment lost 5 bases and the J segment 6 bases; nucleotides outside the gene matches: 7. Germline V gene sequence: CDR1 SEHNR, CDR2 FQNEAQ (reference sequence). The length of the CDR3 is 15 residues. DNA for the CDR3: TGTGCCAGCAGCCTCCGGACTAGCGGGAGACCCGAGCAGTACTTC. Translation: CASSLRTSGRPEQYF.

This rearrangement joins TRBV10-3 to TRBJ2-3; 8 nucleotides line up with TRBD2. This CDR3 spans 15 amino acids. Germline CDR1 and CDR2: ENHRY and SYGVKD. V lost 10 bases, J lost 1 base, and 10 bases stayed unmatched. In nucleotides, the CDR3 is TGTGCCAGCCTCCCGGGGACTAGTCGCACAGATACGCAGTATTTT. It specifies CASLPGTSRTDTQYF.

The V gene is TRBV15, the J gene TRBJ2-3; 7 bases are a match to TRBD2. The germline CDR1 and CDR2 sequences are LNHNV and YYDKDF (reference sequence). V lost 0 bases to trimming and J lost 3 bases; unmatched junction nucleotides: 0. The CDR3 is 14 amino acids. The CDR3 coding sequence is TGTGCCACCAGCAGAGAGGGAGGGACAGATACGCAGTATTTT. Its protein product is CATSREGGTDTQYF.

This sequence joins TRBV29-1 and TRBJ2-5; no reliable D call. In germline, CDR1 is SQVTM, CDR2 ANQGSEA. The CDR3 spans 12 residues. Between the trimmed V and J ends, which lost 4 bases and 5 bases, there was a span of 11 bases. The CDR3 loop is CSVGLAHETQYF. The CDR3 coding sequence is TGCAGCGTTGGGTTGGCGCATGAGACCCAGTACTTC.

The rearrangement uses TRBV15 and TRBJ2-5, with no clear D. Trimming shortened V by 0 bases and J by 2 bases, and 10 bases separated the two germline ends. CDR1 is LNHNV and CDR2 is YYDKDF in the germline V gene (reference sequence). The CDR3 is made up of 15 amino acids. The CDR3 DNA reads as TGTGCCACCAGCAGAGATGGAGCAGTTCAAGAGACCCAGTACTTC. Translated, it gives CATSRDGAVQETQYF.

This chain connects TRBV2 to TRBJ1-6; D remains ambiguous. Germline assignment: CDR1 SNHLY and CDR2 FYNNEI. Trimming removed 4 bases from V and 7 bases from J, with 8 bases in between. The CDR3 spans 13 residues. For the CDR3, the DNA is TGTGCCAGCAGTGGGAATTCGAATTCACCCCTCCACTTT. The encoded protein is CASSGNSNSPLHF.

The chain is built from TRBV2 and TRBJ1-5; D might be TRBD1 (6 bases). Germline V gives CDR1 SNHLY, CDR2 FYNNEI. CDR3 length: 14 residues. Trimming left V 7 bases short and J 7 bases short, with 17 bases between. The CDR3 spells CASTGQGQRQPQHF. The CDR3 DNA reads as TGTGCCAGCACCGGGCAGGGGCAGAGGCAGCCCCAGCATTTT.

This chain links TRBV20-1 with TRBJ2-5; perhaps TRBD2 as D (5 bases). This CDR3 region has 13 residues. Germline V gene data show CDR1 as DFQATT and CDR2 as SNEGSKA (reference sequence). The CDR3 sequence is CSAPGGRKETQYF. Written as DNA, the CDR3 is TGCAGCGCTCCAGGTGGGAGAAAAGAGACCCAGTACTTC.

This chain connects TRBV10-3 to TRBJ1-1, with TRBD1 as a possible D gene (6 bases). From germline, CDR1 is ENHRY and CDR2 SYGVKD. V was cut by 7 bases and J by 4 bases, with 10 bases left in between. The CDR3 sequence is 12 residues long. The CDR3 sequence is CAIKGGGTEAFF. CDR3 nucleotides: TGTGCCATCAAGGGGGGTGGCACTGAAGCTTTCTTT.

The chain combines TRBV10-3 with TRBJ2-7; 9 bases agree with TRBD1. Trimming at V came to 8 bases and at J to 7 bases, leaving 12 bases not matched to a gene. The germline gives CDR1 ENHRY, CDR2 SYGVKD. This CDR3 contains 14 residues. The DNA of the CDR3 is TGTGCCATCGGGGACAGGGCGACTCAGCGAGAGCAGTACTTC. It encodes CAIGDRATQREQYF.

This chain connects TRBV7-3 to TRBJ2-5; D not certain. Trimming stripped 7 bases from V and 5 bases from J, with 14 bases between. Per germline, CDR1 SGHTA and CDR2 FQGTGA. The CDR3 has 13 residues. The CDR3, as DNA: TGTGCCAGCACCATCCGGACGAGGGAGACCCAGTACTTC. This sequence encodes CASTIRTRETQYF.

The chain joins TRBV6-5 to TRBJ1-2; D is unresolved. V was cut by 1 base and J by 4 bases, with 10 bases left in between. CDR1 is MNHEY and CDR2 is SVGAGI in the germline V gene. The CDR3 is 14 amino acids. The CDR3 DNA reads as TGTGCCAGCAGTTACTACTCCACCTCCTATGGCTACACCTTC. Its translation is CASSYYSTSYGYTF.

The chain couples TRBV6-5 to TRBJ1-6, with D perhaps TRBD1 (5 bases). Germline CDR1 and CDR2: MNHEY and SVGAGI. CDR3 length: 16 amino acids. Between the trimmed V and J ends, which lost 0 bases and 4 bases, there was a span of 10 bases. Written as DNA, the CDR3 is TGTGCCAGCAGTTACTCGGACACACCTTATAATTCACCCCTCCACTTT. As protein: CASSYSDTPYNSPLHF.

The CDR3 protein is CASSEENRFYEQYF. CDR3 in DNA: TGTGCCAGCAGTGAAGAAAACAGGTTCTACGAGCAGTACTTC. The chain combines TRBV2 with TRBJ2-7; tentatively, D is TRBD1 (5 bases). CDR3 length: 14 amino acids. CDR1 is SNHLY, CDR2 FYNNEI, per germline. Trimming took 1 base from V and 3 from J, leaving 10 bases between them.

The chain recombines TRBV29-1 with TRBJ1-2; D ambiguous. Trimming took off 0 bases at V and 4 bases at J, with 3 bases between the two ends. The CDR3 totals 11 residues. CDR1 is SQVTM, CDR2 ANQGSEA, per germline. The CDR3 loop is CSVEDIYGYTF. The DNA of the CDR3 is TGCAGCGTTGAAGATATCTATGGCTACACCTTC. The variable domain in full, completed from reference TRBV29-1 and TRBJ1-2, reads SAVISQKPSRDICQRGTSLTIQCQVDSQVTMMFWYRQQPGQSLTLIATANQGSEATYESGFVIDKFPISRPNLTFSTLTVSNMSPEDSSIYLCSVEDIYGYTFGSGTRLTVV.

The CDR3 spells CASSQSYEQYF. DNA of the CDR3: TGTGCCAGCAGCCAGTCCTACGAGCAGTACTTC. The gene calls are TRBV14 and TRBJ2-7; D not resolved. V was clipped by 3 bases and J by 1 base, with 1 base between them. In germline, CDR1 is SGHDN, CDR2 FVKESK. The length of the CDR3 is 11 residues.

The chain is built from TRBV6-1 and TRBJ2-3; 13 bases map to TRBD2. This CDR3 contains 15 residues. The germline gives CDR1 MNHNS, CDR2 SASEGT. The trim removed 4 bases at V and 4 bases at J, leaving 2 bases unmatched. CDR3 DNA sequence: TGTGCCAGCAGTGTCACTAGCGGGGGGGCAGATACGCAGTATTTT. Protein product: CASSVTSGGADTQYF.

The genes are TRBV7-9 and TRBJ2-5; 9 nucleotides line up with TRBD1. The J segment lost 5 bases and the V segment lost 1 base, leaving 5 bases of the junction unmatched. Germline V gene sequence: CDR1 SEHNR, CDR2 FQNEAQ (reference sequence). The CDR3 sequence is 15 residues long. CDR3 coding DNA: TGTGCCAGCAGCTTAGGGGGACAGGGAAGGGAGACCCAGTACTTC. It is translated as CASSLGGQGRETQYF.

The gene calls are TRBV19 and TRBJ2-1, with a weak D call TRBD1 (6 bases). This CDR3 contains 15 residues. The germline gives CDR1 LNHDA, CDR2 SQIVND (reference sequence). V dropped 3 bases and J dropped 7 bases, with 16 bases sitting between them. CDR3 DNA sequence: TGTGCCAGTAGTATGAGGGCAGGGGTTCAGAATGAGCAGTTCTTC. Its protein product is CASSMRAGVQNEQFF.

The chain links TRBV15 to TRBJ2-5, with 8 bases aligning to TRBD2. J gave up 4 bases and V 3 bases, and 10 bases lay outside the gene matches. Germline V gene lookup returns CDR1 LNHNV and CDR2 YYDKDF (reference sequence). CDR3 length: 16 residues. The CDR3 loop is CATSRAAGRVGETQYF. In nucleotides, the CDR3 is TGTGCCACCAGCAGGGCGGCCGGGAGGGTAGGAGAGACCCAGTACTTC.

Comments on this clonotype: The junction shows a germline mismatch at one end, possibly a read error. The J gene is TRBJ1-2, the V gene TRBV19; D call uncertain. Germline V gene sequence: CDR1 LNHDA, CDR2 SQIVND (reference sequence). This CDR3 is built from 14 residues. The CDR3: CASRKDGANYGYAF. The CDR3 coding sequence is TGTGCCAGTAGGAAGGACGGAGCTAACTATGGCTACGCCTTC.

The V and J genes are TRBV10-2 and TRBJ2-7, with D unresolved. CDR1 WSHSY and CDR2 SAAADI come from the germline V gene. With 3 bases removed from V and 1 base from J, the gap between germline ends came to 7 bases. CDR3 length: 13 residues. This chain's CDR3 is CASSEGKSYEQYF. CDR3 bases: TGCGCCAGCAGTGAAGGGAAATCCTACGAGCAGTACTTC.

This clonotype was observed at least ten times. The chain is built from TRBV3-1 and TRBJ2-3, with a weak D call TRBD2 (5 bases). Per the germline V gene, CDR1 is LGHDT and CDR2 is YNNKEL (reference sequence). Trimming pared 0 bases from V and 4 bases from J, leaving 8 bases between. This CDR3 has 14 residues. CDR3 in amino acids: CASSQDREPDTQYF. DNA of the CDR3: TGTGCCAGCAGCCAAGACCGGGAACCAGATACGCAGTATTTT.

The chain uses TRBV7-9 and TRBJ1-1; D ambiguous. Trimming stripped 1 base from V and 3 bases from J, with 9 bases between. The V gene's germline CDR1 is SEHNR and CDR2 FQNEAQ (reference sequence). CDR3 length equals 14 residues. CDR3 nucleotides: TGTGCCAGCAGCTTAGAGGGTCTGTACACTGAAGCTTTCTTT. Its protein product is CASSLEGLYTEAFF. Supplemented by reference TRBV7-9 and TRBJ1-1, the full variable domain reads DTGVSQNPRHKITKRGQNVTFRCDPISEHNRLYWYRQTLGQGPEFLTYFQNEAQLEKSRLLSDRFSAERPKGSFSTLEIQRTEQGDSAMYLCASSLEGLYTEAFFGQGTRLTVV.

The chain recombines TRBV11-1 with TRBJ2-1; 11 nucleotides align to TRBD2. Germline V lookup: CDR1 SGHAT, CDR2 FQDESV (reference sequence). The ends lost 4 bases at V and 7 bases at J; junction bases unmatched: 6. There are 15 residues in the CDR3. CDR3 region: CASSSTSGRGNEQFF. CDR3 sequence (DNA): TGTGCCAGCAGCTCTACTAGCGGGAGAGGAAATGAGCAGTTCTTC.

This clonotype was counted only a few times. CDR3 amino acids: CSVEGNTEAFF. The CDR3 DNA reads TGCAGCGTTGAAGGGAACACTGAAGCTTTCTTT. The chain employs TRBV29-1 and TRBJ1-1; D remains ambiguous. With 1 base removed from V and 1 base from J, the gap between germline ends came to 1 base. Germline lookup yields CDR1 SQVTM and CDR2 ANQGSEA. CDR3 length equals 11 residues.